These 14 T cell receptor beta chains share one sample of origin, sequenced in a study of blood T cell repertoires in COVID-19. Using immunoSEQ multiplex PCR, the repertoire was profiled, and TCRdb retains in-frame clones only, with some absent. The table includes about 53,000 clones, approximately 84% detected once. The sequencing input was peripheral blood. The receptors were gathered from a human donor in a cohort sampled during active COVID-19.

The rearrangement links TRBV4-1 to TRBJ2-1; maybe TRBD1 (6 bases). Germline CDR1 reads MGHRA; CDR2 reads YSYEKL. V lost 2 bases and J lost 1, with 6 bases in between. The CDR3 contains 14 residues. The CDR3 coding sequence is TGCGCCAGCAGCCAACAGGGGTCCTACAATGAGCAGTTCTTC. Residues: CASSQQGSYNEQFF.

The V gene is TRBV7-2, the J gene TRBJ1-4, with unresolved D. V shed 5 bases and J shed 4 bases, with 8 bases lying between them. CDR1 is SGHTA, CDR2 FQGNSA, per germline. The CDR3 has 13 residues. CDR3 in amino acids: CASSRGFNEKLFF. CDR3 nucleotides: TGTGCCAGCAGCCGCGGGTTTAATGAAAAACTGTTTTTT.

This chain uses TRBV7-3 with TRBJ2-7; D gene uncertain. CDR1 is SGHTA, CDR2 FQGTGA, per germline. Trimming left V 6 bases short and J 6 bases short, with 27 bases between. The CDR3 spans 17 residues. CDR3 protein: CASSKTNSGPSSGEQYF. The CDR3 nucleotides read TGTGCCAGCAGTAAAACTAACTCCGGTCCCAGCTCGGGCGAGCAGTACTTC.

The chain joins TRBV20-1 to TRBJ2-1; TRBD2 agrees at 10 bases. The germline CDR1 and CDR2 sequences are DFQATT and SNEGSKA (reference sequence). V dropped 3 bases and J dropped 3; count of bases not matched to a gene: 8. This CDR3 region has 16 residues. The CDR3 loop reads CSASERGGAYYNEQFF. The CDR3 DNA sequence: TGCAGTGCTAGTGAGCGGGGGGGAGCCTACTACAATGAGCAGTTCTTC.

The CDR3, as DNA: TGTGCCAGCAGTTACGGGTCGGGGGGAAGGGAGACCCAGTACTTC. Translating it yields CASSYGSGGRETQYF. The V and J genes are TRBV6-6 and TRBJ2-5; 7 nucleotides line up with TRBD2. Germline V CDR1 and CDR2: MNHNY, SVGAGI (reference sequence). CDR3 length: 15 residues. Trimming cost V 2 bases and J 5 bases; bases outside gene matches: 8.

This rearrangement joins TRBV19 to TRBJ1-2; D is unclear. Trimming took 1 base from V and 8 from J, leaving 5 bases between them. Germline CDR1 reads LNHDA; CDR2 reads SQIVND (reference sequence). CDR3 length equals 11 residues. DNA of the CDR3: TGTGCCAGTAGTATAGGACACGGCTACACCTTC. This encodes CASSIGHGYTF.

To note about this clone: At one boundary the junction diverges from the germline segment, which might be a read error. J is TRBJ1-4 and V is TRBV6-5; a possible D gene is TRBD1 (6 bases). The germline V gene has CDR1 MNHEY and CDR2 SVGAGI. The CDR3 consists of 12 residues. The CDR3 DNA reads as TGCGCGTCGAGGGGGACTAATGAAAAACTGTTTTTT. Translation: CASRGTNEKLFF.

This clone was seen a handful of times. The J gene is TRBJ1-1, the V gene TRBV19; TRBD1 is a possible D gene (6 bases). CDR3 length: 18 residues. Looked up from germline, CDR1 is LNHDA and CDR2 is SQIVND (reference sequence). The V and J ends lost 4 bases and 4 bases respectively, with 25 bases between them. CDR3: CASSTQMVLGARGTEAFF. The CDR3 coding sequence is TGTGCCAGTAGTACTCAAATGGTATTGGGGGCGCGCGGCACTGAAGCTTTCTTT.

V usage is TRBV10-2 and J usage is TRBJ2-2, with TRBD2 identical over 7 bases. V was pared by 9 bases and J by 7 bases, with 17 bases of the junction left unmatched. Germline V CDR1 and CDR2: WSHSY, SAAADI. The CDR3 has 16 residues. The CDR3, as DNA: TGCGCCAGTAAGGGGAATAGCGGGCCGAGGGGCGGGGAGCTGTTTTTT. Translation: CASKGNSGPRGGELFF.

The V gene is TRBV4-2, the J gene TRBJ1-3; D gene unclear. The CDR3 covers 16 residues. Looked up from germline, CDR1 is LGHNA and CDR2 is YNFKEQ. The germline V and J ends were trimmed by 2 bases and 0 bases, with 11 bases remaining between them. The CDR3 region has the DNA TGTGCCAGCAGCCAAATAAATCCCAGCTCTGGAAACACCATATATTTT. This translates into CASSQINPSSGNTIYF.

This rearrangement joins TRBV7-8 to TRBJ1-1; D is unresolved. Germline loops: CDR1 SGHVS, CDR2 FQNEAQ. V was shortened by 1 base and J by 5 bases, with 14 bases between the two germline ends. There are 15 residues in the CDR3. As DNA, the CDR3 is TGTGCCAGCAGCTTAGTGACGGCCGAGGAGACTGAAGCTTTCTTT. Translating gives CASSLVTAEETEAFF.

This chain uses TRBV29-1 with TRBJ2-1, with D uncertain. The CDR3 is 16 amino acids. Germline values: CDR1 SQVTM, CDR2 ANQGSEA. Trimming took 6 bases from V and 0 from J, leaving 18 bases between them. CDR3 loop: CSVMNEMWPSYNEQFF. CDR3 bases: TGCAGCGTAATGAACGAAATGTGGCCCTCCTACAATGAGCAGTTCTTC.

V and J are TRBV27 and TRBJ1-1; the D is unclear. Germline V gives CDR1 MNHEY, CDR2 SMNVEV (reference sequence). The CDR3 runs to 14 residues. Trimming took 2 bases from V and 12 from J, leaving 19 bases between them. The CDR3 coding sequence is TGTGCCAGCAGTTTACTCCGGGAGACCGCTGGGACTTTCTTT. This gives the protein CASSLLRETAGTFF.

The chain uses TRBV27 and TRBJ1-6; 7 nucleotides align to TRBD1. The CDR3 runs to 15 residues. The V and J ends lost 4 bases and 9 bases, in that order; junction bases with no gene match: 9. Germline CDR1 is MNHEY and CDR2 is SMNVEV (reference sequence). CDR3 residues: CASSSRGEWSSPLHF. In DNA form, the CDR3 reads TGTGCCAGCAGTTCCAGGGGGGAATGGAGTTCACCCCTCCACTTT.